The 2 T cell receptor beta chains below all came from one sample that was sequenced in a study of cytomegalovirus exposure and HLA in healthy donors. It was with 60 Vbeta and 13 Jbeta primers that the PCR ran. The assay was immunoSEQ multiplex PCR, and TCRdb's table has in-frame clones only and misses some. The sample comprises about 89,000 clones, less than 80% of which are singletons, and around 1.9% rests with the top ten. The sequenced sample consisted of PBMCs. All receptors derive from a man aged 30 to 45 in good health and CMV-seronegative.

J is TRBJ2-3 and V is TRBV19, with 8 bases identical to TRBD2. J lost 3 bases, V lost 6 bases, and 8 bases had no gene match. Germline V lookup: CDR1 LNHDA, CDR2 SQIVND (reference sequence). CDR3 size: 15 residues. CDR3 residues: CASRPGLVMTDTQYF. CDR3 nucleotide sequence: TGTGCCAGTAGGCCGGGACTAGTCATGACAGATACGCAGTATTTT.

Only a few counts were recorded for this clone. The chain recombines TRBV7-2 with TRBJ2-7; 8 nucleotides match TRBD2. The CDR3 runs 17 residues. With 5 bases clipped from V and 4 bases from J, the junction kept 16 bases outside the gene matches. Germline values: CDR1 SGHTA, CDR2 FQGNSA. In DNA, the CDR3 is TGTGCCAGCAGCACTACGGGGGGGAGAATAGAGCATTACGAGCAGTACTTC. It codes for CASSTTGGRIEHYEQYF.